These 18 T cell receptor beta chains came from one sample sequenced in a study of OX40 agonist ivuxolimab in advanced cancers. Clones were read by immunoSEQ multiplex PCR, and TCRdb kept only the in-frame ones, dropping some. The sample has 55,000 to 75,000 clones, approximately 80% seen once. The specimen was CD4+ or CD8+ T cells sorted from blood, collected in a trial of the OX40 agonist ivuxolimab. The origin of the receptors is an adult with an advanced solid tumor such as melanoma, head and neck, liver or kidney cancer.

V is TRBV28 and J is TRBJ2-7, with 7 bases lining up with TRBD2. The J segment lost 0 bases and the V segment lost 4 bases, leaving 6 bases of the junction unmatched. The CDR3 is 15 residues long. Germline V CDR1 and CDR2: MDHEN, SYDVKM. The CDR3 loop is CASSSGGTSSYEQYF. CDR3 DNA sequence: TGTGCCAGCAGTTCCGGGGGGACCAGCTCCTACGAGCAGTACTTC.

The J gene is TRBJ2-2, the V gene TRBV5-1, with TRBD2 identical over 9 bases. Trimming took 7 bases from V and 0 from J; bases not matched to a gene: 4. Germline lookup yields CDR1 SGHRS and CDR2 YFSETQ. The CDR3 is 15 amino acids. The CDR3 DNA reads as TGCGCCAGCTCCATAGCGGGGGCGAACACCGGGGAGCTGTTTTTT. Protein sequence: CASSIAGANTGELFF.

This clone was counted only a few times. The rearrangement joins TRBV19 to TRBJ2-6; D unresolved. This CDR3 contains 15 residues. Deletions cut 3 bases from V and 0 bases from J, with 6 bases between. The germline gives CDR1 LNHDA, CDR2 SQIVND (reference sequence). CDR3 loop: CASSIPNSGANVLTF. The CDR3 region has the DNA TGTGCCAGTAGTATTCCCAACTCTGGGGCCAACGTCCTGACTTTC.

The chain links TRBV7-9 to TRBJ2-5; 13 bases are shared with TRBD2. CDR1 and CDR2 from the germline V gene are SEHNR and FQNEAQ (reference sequence). The CDR3 contains 17 residues. V lost 5 bases, J lost 2 bases, and 8 bases stayed unmatched. CDR3 in DNA: TGTGCCAGCAGCCCCTGGACTAGCGGGGGCCGACAAGAGACCCAGTACTTC. Translation gives CASSPWTSGGRQETQYF. Supplemented by reference TRBV7-9 and TRBJ2-5, the full variable domain reads DTGVSQNPRHKITKRGQNVTFRCDPISEHNRLYWYRQTLGQGPEFLTYFQNEAQLEKSRLLSDRFSAERPKGSFSTLEIQRTEQGDSAMYLCASSPWTSGGRQETQYFGPGTRLLVL.

The chain's CDR3 is CASMGTVNYNEQFF. The CDR3 DNA reads as TGTGCCAGCATGGGGACAGTGAACTACAATGAGCAGTTCTTC. The V and J genes are TRBV2 and TRBJ2-1; TRBD1 aligns across 7 bases. The ends lost 7 bases at V and 3 bases at J; junction bases unmatched: 6. There are 14 residues in the CDR3. The V gene's germline CDR1 is SNHLY and CDR2 FYNNEI.

This sequence joins TRBV5-1 and TRBJ2-5; 8 positions agree with TRBD2. Germline CDR1 reads SGHRS; CDR2 reads YFSETQ. The CDR3 extends over 15 amino acids. Trimming cost V 5 bases and J 2 bases; bases outside gene matches: 8. CDR3 loop: CASRKNSGAQETQYF. CDR3 nucleotide sequence: TGCGCCAGCAGAAAAAATAGCGGGGCGCAAGAGACCCAGTACTTC.

This chain uses TRBV18 with TRBJ2-3; D unresolved. This CDR3 spans 15 amino acids. Looked up from germline, CDR1 is KGHSH and CDR2 is LQKENI. Trimming cost V 0 bases and J 0 bases, with 7 bases left between them. Here the CDR3 reads CASSPPTISTDTQYF. The CDR3 nucleotides read TGTGCCAGCTCACCACCGACCATTAGCACAGATACGCAGTATTTT.

The chain carries TRBV7-6 and TRBJ2-2, with no clear D. Trimming left V 5 bases short and J 8 bases short, with 12 bases between. The CDR3 is 13 amino acids. CDR1 and CDR2 from the germline V gene are SGHVS and FNYEAQ. The CDR3 DNA sequence: TGTGCCAGCAGCCCGATCACCCGGGGGGAGCTGTTTTTT. Protein sequence: CASSPITRGELFF.

This clone was picked up one time. This rearrangement joins TRBV2 to TRBJ2-7; 10 nucleotides align to TRBD1. The CDR3 has 15 residues. V dropped 7 bases and J dropped 5; count of bases not matched to a gene: 11. Germline values: CDR1 SNHLY, CDR2 FYNNEI. DNA for the CDR3: TGTGCCAGCACCTCCTCCGGGACAGGGGCCCACGAGCAGTACTTC. Its translation is CASTSSGTGAHEQYF.

CDR3 sequence: CASTDRGPNYGYTF. The DNA of the CDR3 is TGTGCCAGCACTGACAGGGGGCCGAACTATGGCTACACCTTC. This rearrangement joins TRBV6-6 to TRBJ1-2; 10 bases are shared with TRBD1. CDR1 is MNHNY, CDR2 SVGAGI, per germline (reference sequence). With 7 bases clipped from V and 2 bases from J, the junction kept 4 bases outside the gene matches. The CDR3 runs 14 residues.

In the case of this clone: Within the sample, other DNA sequences also encode this same CDR3. V usage is TRBV5-1 and J usage is TRBJ2-3; 13 nucleotides match TRBD2. There are 16 residues in the CDR3. CDR1 is SGHRS and CDR2 is YFSETQ in the germline V gene. The V gene end was trimmed by 2 bases and the J gene end by 1 base; junction bases not matched to a gene: 1. Written as DNA, the CDR3 is TGCGCCAGCAGCTTTGGGACTAGCGGGGGCACAGATACGCAGTATTTT. It encodes CASSFGTSGGTDTQYF.

This rearrangement joins TRBV10-3 to TRBJ2-1; no firm D call. CDR1 and CDR2 (germline): ENHRY, SYGVKD. V shed 2 bases and J shed 9 bases, with 11 bases lying between them. The CDR3 is 13 amino acids. As DNA, the CDR3 is TGTGCCATCAGTGAGGGTAGTAGTCTTGAGCAGTTCTTC. It translates to CAISEGSSLEQFF.

The V call is TRBV4-3, the J call TRBJ2-2; TRBD1 aligns across 9 bases. Germline V gene lookup returns CDR1 LGHNA and CDR2 YSLEER. With V trimmed by 3 bases and J by 4 bases, 12 bases remained unmatched. CDR3 length: 18 amino acids. The CDR3 sequence is CASSQGFTGGRGTGELFF. DNA of the CDR3: TGCGCCAGCAGCCAGGGATTCACAGGGGGCAGGGGCACCGGGGAGCTGTTTTTT.

The rearrangement uses TRBV11-2 and TRBJ2-7; 7 bases are a match to TRBD1. The CDR3 spans 15 residues. J lost 2 bases, V lost 7 bases, and 11 bases had no gene match. Germline CDR1 reads SGHAT; CDR2 reads FQNNGV. The CDR3 reads CASNSSTGSTYEQYF. The CDR3 DNA is TGTGCCAGCAACTCCTCGACAGGGTCAACCTACGAGCAGTACTTC.

This chain uses TRBV4-1 with TRBJ2-2; 9 nucleotides align to TRBD2. The ends lost 1 base at V and 3 bases at J; junction bases unmatched: 15. Germline V gives CDR1 MGHRA, CDR2 YSYEKL. The CDR3 covers 20 residues. The CDR3 is CASSQGRRVAGDSYTGELFF. CDR3 bases: TGCGCCAGCAGCCAAGGCCGACGGGTAGCGGGGGACTCCTACACCGGGGAGCTGTTTTTT.

The chain recombines TRBV7-2 with TRBJ1-6, with 7 bases that match TRBD1. V shed 4 bases, J shed 0 bases, and the junction held 6 bases outside the gene matches. The CDR3 spans 17 residues. The germline V gene encodes CDR1 SGHTA and CDR2 FQGNSA. The DNA for the CDR3 is TGTGCCAGCAGCTCGGGACAGAGGAGCTCCTATAATTCACCCCTCCACTTT. Protein sequence: CASSSGQRSSYNSPLHF.

The chain couples TRBV2 to TRBJ2-2; D unresolved. V was pared by 6 bases and J by 4 bases, with 9 bases between. CDR3 length equals 13 residues. Germline CDR1 and CDR2: SNHLY and FYNNEI. The chain's CDR3 is CASSGPSTGELFF. The CDR3 DNA sequence: TGTGCCAGCAGCGGACCGTCCACCGGGGAGCTGTTTTTT.

The J gene is TRBJ1-2, the V gene TRBV6-6; 7 positions match TRBD1. V lost 10 bases to trimming and J lost 4 bases; unmatched junction nucleotides: 6. From germline, CDR1 is MNHNY and CDR2 SVGAGI (reference sequence). The CDR3 has 12 residues. The CDR3: CATQGDSYGYTF. The CDR3 nucleotides are TGTGCCACCCAGGGGGACAGCTATGGCTACACCTTC.